The clone carrying this TCR beta chain has a handful of counts. The CDR3 contains 15 residues. V shed 2 bases and J shed 2 bases, with 13 bases lying between them. Germline lookup yields CDR1 SGDLS and CDR2 YYNGEE. This specimen belongs to a study of T cell repertoires in cytomegalovirus infection. Via MiXCR, TCRdb re-called the reads, giving one row per CDR3 protein. The repertoire consists of around 630,000 distinct CDR3 sequences, with less than 25% occurring once and the leading ten covering approximately 8.2%. The TCR comes from a human donor in good health (CMV status not recorded). Some clones in this sample may be carry-over from other donors' samples. The sample was CD8+ T cells from PBMCs. The chain combines TRBV9 with TRBJ1-1; weak D call: TRBD1 (5 bases). The CDR3 protein is CASSVKSGANTEAFF. DNA of the CDR3: TGTGCCAGCAGCGTTAAAAGTGGGGCAAACACTGAAGCTTTCTTT.